Listed below are T cell receptor beta chains from one sample, sequenced in a study of shared clonotypes between healthy human individuals. Produced via immunoSEQ multiplex PCR; TCRdb's table is partial and in-frame only. Among about 1 million clones listed, more than 60% were seen once. What was sequenced was memory CD4+ T cells sorted from blood. The receptors come from a man between 18 and 35 years old in good health. The CDR3 runs from the conserved cysteine through the conserved F or W. A D gene is named only where the DNA matches it firmly. Clone size appears in some rows only: once, few, many, or a class for an expanded clone.

d_call,clone_size,j_call,v_call,cdr3_aa,cdr3_nt
TRBD2,NA,TRBJ2-5,TRBV4-1,CASSQGRDSGGKQETQYF,TGCGCCAGCAGCCAAGGTCGGGATAGCGGGGGGAAGCAAGAGACCCAGTACTTC
NA,NA,TRBJ1-2,TRBV6-5,CASTPSLTGSGGYTF,TGTGCCAGCACCCCTTCTCTTACAGGGTCGGGGGGCTACACCTTC
TRBD2,NA,TRBJ2-2,TRBV4-1,CASSIEAGAAGELFF,TGCGCCAGCAGCATAGAGGCGGGAGCGGCCGGGGAGCTGTTTTTT
NA,NA,TRBJ1-1,TRBV5-1,CASSLGDGARVAFF,TGCGCCAGCAGCTTGGGGGACGGCGCGCGGGTGGCTTTCTTT
NA,NA,TRBJ2-7,TRBV6-5,CASSRLGKTSYEQYF,TGTGCCAGCAGCCGGCTAGGGAAGACCTCCTACGAGCAGTACTTC
NA,NA,TRBJ2-2,TRBV5-5,CASSLAGQNTGELFF,TGTGCCAGCAGCTTGGCGGGACAGAACACCGGGGAGCTGTTTTTT
NA,NA,TRBJ2-5,TRBV19,CASSVLMDQETQYF,TGTGCCAGTAGTGTTCTCATGGACCAAGAGACCCAGTACTTC
NA,NA,TRBJ2-3,TRBV5-1,CASSLPGLRTDTQYF,TGCGCCAGCAGCCTACCGGGACTCCGCACAGATACGCAGTATTTT
NA,NA,TRBJ1-1,TRBV6-6,CASSFIGGGDTEAFF,TGTGCCAGCAGTTTTATTGGGGGGGGAGACACTGAAGCTTTCTTT
NA,NA,TRBJ2-1,TRBV5-1,CASSRDTGNNEQFF,TGCGCCAGCAGCAGGGACACAGGGAACAATGAGCAGTTCTTC
NA,NA,TRBJ2-4,TRBV5-6,CASSFQGGAQYF,TGTGCCAGCAGCTTTCAAGGGGGTGCGCAGTACTTC
NA,once,TRBJ1-1,TRBV6-5,CATHRVGDTEAFF,TGTGCCACTCACAGGGTTGGGGACACTGAAGCTTTCTTT
NA,NA,TRBJ2-1,TRBV5-4,CASSSPQVGEQFF,TGTGCCAGCAGCTCGCCACAGGTGGGGGAGCAGTTCTTC
TRBD1,NA,TRBJ2-7,TRBV5-5,CASSLSGTANYEQYF,TGTGCCAGCAGCTTAAGTGGGACAGCGAATTACGAGCAGTACTTC
TRBD1,NA,TRBJ2-1,TRBV7-2,CASSSDRGSYNEQFF,TGTGCCAGCAGCTCGGACAGGGGGTCGTACAATGAGCAGTTCTTC
NA,NA,TRBJ2-1,TRBV25-1,CASSEREPYNEQFF,TGTGCCAGCAGTGAACGGGAGCCCTACAATGAGCAGTTCTTC
TRBD1,few,TRBJ1-6,TRBV6-5,CASSYFPGQNNSPLHF,TGTGCCAGCAGTTACTTCCCGGGACAGAATAATTCACCCCTCCACTTT
NA,once,TRBJ1-3,TRBV9,CASSVGIADGNTIYF,TGTGCCAGCAGCGTAGGTATAGCCGATGGAAACACCATATATTTT
NA,NA,TRBJ2-3,TRBV5-1,CASKGNPSTDTQYF,TGCGCCAGCAAGGGGAACCCTAGCACAGATACGCAGTATTTT
NA,NA,TRBJ2-2,TRBV5-1,CATRIGIRTGELFF,TGCGCCACCCGTATTGGGATTCGCACCGGGGAGCTGTTTTTT
TRBD1,NA,TRBJ1-4,TRBV5-1,CASRNGTVNEKLFF,TGCGCCAGCAGAAACGGGACAGTCAATGAAAAACTGTTTTTT
NA,NA,TRBJ2-7,TRBV27,CASSFNGGVHYEQYF,TGTGCCAGCAGTTTTAATGGGGGAGTCCACTACGAGCAGTACTTC
TRBD1,few,TRBJ2-7,TRBV6-6,CASSSGQGLSYEQYF,TGTGCCAGCAGTTCGGGACAGGGGCTTTCCTACGAGCAGTACTTC
TRBD1,NA,TRBJ1-1,TRBV27,CASRLGQKNTEAFF,TGTGCCAGCAGGCTGGGACAGAAGAACACTGAAGCTTTCTTT
NA,NA,TRBJ2-2,TRBV7-3,CASSPKPQAAGELFF,TGTGCCAGCAGCCCCAAACCTCAAGCGGCCGGGGAGCTGTTTTTT
TRBD2,NA,TRBJ2-3,TRBV6-4,CASSLSGGAGDTQYF,TGTGCCAGCAGCTTAAGCGGGGGGGCTGGAGATACGCAGTATTTT
NA,NA,TRBJ2-3,TRBV7-8,CASSLSANTDTQYF,TGTGCCAGCAGCTTATCGGCTAACACAGATACGCAGTATTTT
NA,NA,TRBJ1-5,TRBV19,CASSILLGGQHF,TGTGCCAGTAGTATCCTTCTGGGCGGTCAGCATTTT
NA,NA,TRBJ1-1,TRBV18,CASSPRSNTEAFF,TGTGCCAGCTCACCCAGAAGCAACACTGAAGCTTTCTTT
NA,NA,TRBJ2-1,TRBV1,CTSSPYGTSGVIEQFF,TGCACCAGCAGCCCCTACGGGACTAGCGGGGTTATTGAGCAGTTCTTC
TRBD2,few,TRBJ2-1,TRBV19,CASSRASGSRNEQFF,TGTGCCAGTAGTAGGGCTAGCGGGAGCAGAAATGAGCAGTTCTTC
TRBD2,NA,TRBJ2-7,TRBV18,CASSPPNGATSESF,TGTGCCAGCTCACCACCTAACGGGGCAACTAGCGAATCGTTC
TRBD2,NA,TRBJ2-2,TRBV6-1,CASSAGTRSTGELFF,TGTGCCAGCAGTGCCGGGACTAGGAGCACCGGGGAGCTGTTTTTT
NA,NA,TRBJ2-1,TRBV27,CASSYGGYNEQFF,TGTGCCAGCAGTTACGGGGGTTACAATGAGCAGTTCTTC
TRBD2,NA,TRBJ2-2,TRBV5-1,CASSLELAGAGELFF,TGCGCCAGCAGCTTGGAACTAGCGGGGGCCGGGGAGCTGTTTTTT
TRBD1,few,TRBJ2-7,TRBV30,CALKQGKGSYEQYF,TGTGCCTTAAAACAGGGGAAAGGCTCCTACGAGCAGTACTTC
TRBD2,NA,TRBJ2-1,TRBV15,CATSRVLAGAPGNEQFF,TGTGCCACCAGCAGAGTATTAGCGGGGGCCCCCGGCAATGAGCAGTTCTTC